These 29 T cell receptor beta chains originate from one sample sequenced in a study of shared clonotypes between healthy human individuals. The data were produced by immunoSEQ multiplex PCR, yet TCRdb's version contains in-frame clones alone and is incomplete. The sample carries 470,000 or so clones, around four fifths recorded once. Specimen: PBMCs. All receptors derive from a woman in her thirties or forties in good health. Some clones in this sample may be carry-over from other donors' samples.

J is TRBJ2-5 and V is TRBV4-2, with 10 bases fitting TRBD2. V dropped 3 bases and J dropped 5; count of bases not matched to a gene: 0. Germline CDR1 and CDR2: LGHNA and YNFKEQ. CDR3 size: 13 residues. The CDR3 sequence is CASSQTSGETQYF. The CDR3 region has the DNA TGTGCCAGCAGCCAGACTAGCGGGGAGACCCAGTACTTC.

V gene TRBV6-6 combines with J gene TRBJ2-1; the match to TRBD2 covers 12 bases. CDR3 length: 15 residues. V lost 6 bases to trimming and J lost 8 bases; unmatched junction nucleotides: 8. The germline V gene has CDR1 MNHNY and CDR2 SVGAGI (reference sequence). CDR3 DNA sequence: TGTGCCAGCAGGGAGAGACTAGCGGGAGTTTATGAGCAGTTCTTC. Its protein product is CASRERLAGVYEQFF.

The rearrangement joins TRBV10-3 to TRBJ2-3, with TRBD2 as a possible D gene (6 bases). The germline V gene has CDR1 ENHRY and CDR2 SYGVKD. V was shortened by 4 bases and J by 3 bases, with 14 bases between the two germline ends. The CDR3 extends over 15 amino acids. CDR3 bases: TGTGCCATCAGTGCCCTCGGGGGATCGACAGATACGCAGTATTTT. Protein sequence: CAISALGGSTDTQYF.

The chain employs TRBV28 and TRBJ2-1, with D possibly being TRBD1 or TRBD2 (7 bases each). Germline V gene lookup returns CDR1 MDHEN and CDR2 SYDVKM. Trimming took 7 bases from V and 9 from J, leaving 19 bases between them. This CDR3 has 14 residues. The CDR3 loop is CASTTTGRDSEQFF. CDR3 bases: TGTGCCAGCACTACGACAGGGAGGGATTCTGAGCAGTTCTTC. The complete variable domain, with remaining parts taken from reference TRBV28 and TRBJ2-1, reads DVKVTQSSRYLVKRTGEKVFLECVQDMDHENMFWYRQDPGLGLRLIYFSYDVKMKEKGDIPEGYSVSREKKERFSLILESASTNQTSMYLCASTTTGRDSEQFFGPGTRLTVL.

This clone was seen more than once but under ten times. The chain links TRBV5-1 to TRBJ2-2; tentative D call: TRBD1 (6 bases). The germline gives CDR1 SGHRS, CDR2 YFSETQ. The CDR3 contains 16 residues. V lost 2 bases and J lost 4, with 15 bases in between. The CDR3 DNA is TGCGCCAGCAGCTTTAGGTCGGGCAGGGGCACCGGGGAGCTGTTTTTT. This gives the protein CASSFRSGRGTGELFF. Complete variable domain (other parts from reference TRBV5-1 and TRBJ2-2): KAGVTQTPRYLIKTRGQQVTLSCSPISGHRSVSWYQQTPGQGLQFLFEYFSETQRNKGNFPGRFSGRQFSNSRSEMNVSTLELGDSALYLCASSFRSGRGTGELFFGEGSRLTVL.

A remark on this clone: This CDR3 is also generated by other DNA sequences in the sample. The gene calls are TRBV7-9 and TRBJ1-1; no definite D call. Germline CDR1 and CDR2: SEHNR and FQNEAQ (reference sequence). CDR3 size: 13 residues. Trimming left V 6 bases short and J 1 base short, with 9 bases between. The CDR3 DNA is TGTGCCAGCAGTTTCGACCCGAACACTGAAGCTTTCTTT. It yields the protein CASSFDPNTEAFF.

Points on this clone: Other DNA sequences in the same sample also yield this CDR3. The chain joins TRBV7-2 to TRBJ2-3; 11 nucleotides line up with TRBD2. This CDR3 is 16 amino acids long. Germline V gene data show CDR1 as SGHTA and CDR2 as FQGNSA. With 5 bases clipped from V and 0 bases from J, the junction kept 4 bases outside the gene matches. Here the CDR3 DNA reads TGTGCCAGCAGCCCCAGGACTAGCGGGAGCACAGATACGCAGTATTTT. It encodes CASSPRTSGSTDTQYF.

V and J are TRBV5-4 and TRBJ2-2; D is undetermined. CDR1 is SGHNT, CDR2 YYREEE, per germline (reference sequence). The CDR3 runs 14 residues. Trimming left V 4 bases short and J 5 bases short, with 12 bases between. CDR3 sequence reads: CASSLGRPTGELFF. CDR3 sequence (DNA): TGTGCCAGCAGCCTCGGACGTCCTACCGGGGAGCTGTTTTTT.

The rearrangement uses TRBV11-2 and TRBJ2-7, with 7 bases that match TRBD2. CDR3 length: 15 amino acids. Germline CDR1 reads SGHAT; CDR2 reads FQNNGV. V shed 4 bases, J shed 0 bases, and the junction held 6 bases outside the gene matches. CDR3 sequence reads: CASSSLGGSSYEQYF. In nucleotides, the CDR3 is TGTGCCAGCAGCTCATTGGGCGGGAGCTCCTACGAGCAGTACTTC.

The CDR3 sequence: CASRETVNYGYTF. The CDR3 nucleotides read TGTGCCAGCAGGGAGACCGTTAACTATGGCTACACCTTC. V and J are TRBV28 and TRBJ1-2; D gene unclear. V was trimmed by 6 bases and J by 1 base, leaving 9 bases between them. Germline CDR1 reads MDHEN; CDR2 reads SYDVKM. The CDR3 runs to 13 residues.

This sequence joins TRBV7-9 and TRBJ1-2; no definite D call. This CDR3 spans 13 amino acids. Germline lookup yields CDR1 SEHNR and CDR2 FQNEAQ (reference sequence). Trimming stripped 1 base from V and 8 bases from J, with 11 bases between. This CDR3 is CASSLGAGGGYTF. DNA of the CDR3: TGTGCCAGCAGCTTAGGTGCAGGAGGCGGCTACACCTTC.

This chain connects TRBV4-1 to TRBJ1-5; 12 bases are shared with TRBD1. CDR3 size: 15 residues. Germline V gives CDR1 MGHRA, CDR2 YSYEKL. With V trimmed by 3 bases and J by 5 bases, 2 bases remained unmatched. The CDR3 coding sequence is TGCGCCAGCAGCCAGGGGACAGGGGGCCATCAGCCCCAGCATTTT. Its translation is CASSQGTGGHQPQHF.

The chain employs TRBV30 and TRBJ2-5; D gene unclear. Germline CDR1 is GTSNPN and CDR2 is SVGIG (reference sequence). Trimming pared 3 bases from V and 2 bases from J, leaving 10 bases between. This CDR3 is 13 amino acids long. Written as DNA, the CDR3 is TGTGCCTGGAGAAGGAGTAGTCAAGAGACCCAGTACTTC. Translation gives CAWRRSSQETQYF.

On this clone: This may be a read error: a much more frequent sequence differs by one nucleotide. Other DNA sequences of this sample code for an identical CDR3. The chain carries TRBV29-1 and TRBJ2-5; a possible D gene is TRBD2 (5 bases). In germline, CDR1 is SQVTM, CDR2 ANQGSEA. This CDR3 spans 17 amino acids. V shed 0 bases and J shed 1 base, with 18 bases lying between them. CDR3 residues: CSVEDRSRVNFQETQYF. The DNA of the CDR3 is TGCAGCGTTGAAGATCGCTCGCGGGTTAATTTCCAAGAGACCCAGTACTTC.

The chain combines TRBV10-3 with TRBJ2-7; 10 positions match TRBD2. This CDR3 has 15 residues. From germline, CDR1 is ENHRY and CDR2 SYGVKD. V dropped 0 bases and J dropped 4; count of bases not matched to a gene: 3. The CDR3, as DNA: TGTGCCATCAGTGAGTCCCTAGCGGGAGTGTACGAGCAGTACTTC. Translation gives CAISESLAGVYEQYF.

The chain employs TRBV18 and TRBJ1-1, with D tentatively TRBD1 (5 bases). CDR3 size: 13 residues. The germline V and J ends were trimmed by 5 bases and 3 bases, with 10 bases remaining between them. Germline values: CDR1 KGHSH, CDR2 LQKENI. CDR3 residues: CASSSGRDTEAFF. The CDR3 region has the DNA TGTGCCAGCTCATCGGGCAGGGACACTGAAGCTTTCTTT.

The rearrangement uses TRBV5-4 and TRBJ2-5, with TRBD1 matching 7 bases. The germline V gene encodes CDR1 SGHNT and CDR2 YYREEE (reference sequence). This CDR3 has 14 residues. V gave up 3 bases and J gave up 0 bases; unmatched junction bases: 2. CDR3: CASSSGQYQETQYF. For the CDR3, the DNA is TGTGCCAGCAGCTCGGGACAGTACCAAGAGACCCAGTACTTC.

This clone appeared a single time. The chain couples TRBV9 to TRBJ2-1; the D gene is possibly TRBD2 (6 bases). The germline V and J ends were trimmed by 3 bases and 0 bases, with 13 bases remaining between them. This CDR3 region has 16 residues. CDR1 and CDR2 from the germline V gene are SGDLS and YYNGEE. The CDR3 coding sequence is TGTGCCAGCAGCGCCCGTGGGGGGAGCTCCTACAATGAGCAGTTCTTC. This sequence encodes CASSARGGSSYNEQFF. Full variable domain (missing parts from reference TRBV9 and TRBJ2-1): DSGVTQTPKHLITATGQRVTLRCSPRSGDLSVYWYQQSLDQGLQFLIQYYNGEERAKGNILERFSAQQFPDLHSELNLSSLELGDSALYFCASSARGGSSYNEQFFGPGTRLTVL.

CDR3 in DNA: TGTGCCAGCAGTGGTGGGGTGAACCAAGAGACCCAGTACTTC. Translating gives CASSGGVNQETQYF. This chain uses TRBV2 with TRBJ2-5; D call uncertain. Germline loops: CDR1 SNHLY, CDR2 FYNNEI. The V and J ends lost 4 bases and 0 bases respectively, with 9 bases between them. The CDR3 extends over 14 amino acids.

The J gene is TRBJ2-5, the V gene TRBV5-4; no clear D. V lost 0 bases and J lost 5, with 5 bases in between. Per the germline V gene, CDR1 is SGHNT and CDR2 is YYREEE (reference sequence). The CDR3 is 12 amino acids. DNA for the CDR3: TGTGCCAGCAGCTTGGTGGGGGAGACCCAGTACTTC. Protein: CASSLVGETQYF. Full variable domain (rest looked up from reference TRBV5-4 and TRBJ2-5): ETGVTQSPTHLIKTRGQQVTLRCSSQSGHNTVSWYQQALGQGPQFIFQYYREEENGRGNFPPRFSGLQFPNYSSELNVNALELDDSALYLCASSLVGETQYFGPGTRLLVL.

A few counts support this clone. This sample also contains other DNA sequences that code for the same CDR3. V gene TRBV5-1 combines with J gene TRBJ2-3; D gene uncertain. Between the trimmed V and J ends, which lost 0 bases and 3 bases, there was a span of 8 bases. The V gene's germline CDR1 is SGHRS and CDR2 YFSETQ. This CDR3 contains 14 residues. CDR3 region: CASSLDSNTDTQYF. CDR3 sequence (DNA): TGCGCCAGCAGCTTGGACAGTAATACAGATACGCAGTATTTT.

Note on this clone: Within the sample, other DNA sequences also encode this same CDR3. This sequence joins TRBV7-9 and TRBJ2-7; D ambiguous. V was shortened by 2 bases and J by 4 bases, with 3 bases between the two germline ends. The V gene's germline CDR1 is SEHNR and CDR2 FQNEAQ (reference sequence). CDR3 length: 11 residues. The CDR3 region has the DNA TGTGCCAGCAGCTTACGGTACGAGCAGTACTTC. It yields the protein CASSLRYEQYF.

The rearrangement joins TRBV6-5 to TRBJ2-1; TRBD2 matches 9 bases. J was trimmed by 3 bases and V by 2 bases; bases with no gene match: 2. The CDR3 contains 15 residues. The germline CDR1 and CDR2 sequences are MNHEY and SVGAGI. The CDR3 region is CASSYSSGGYNEQFF. CDR3 nucleotide sequence: TGTGCCAGCAGTTACAGTAGCGGGGGCTACAATGAGCAGTTCTTC.

This clone was detected only once. This chain links TRBV5-1 with TRBJ2-5; 7 bases line up with TRBD2. CDR1 is SGHRS and CDR2 is YFSETQ in the germline V gene. The length of the CDR3 is 15 residues. V lost 4 bases to trimming and J lost 5 bases; unmatched junction nucleotides: 11. CDR3 bases: TGCGCCAGCAGCGAAGGGACTATCGGGTTGGAGACCCAGTACTTC. Translation: CASSEGTIGLETQYF.

This clone was counted only a few times. J is TRBJ2-3 and V is TRBV5-3, with 13 bases matching TRBD2. TRBV5-3 is labeled an ORF, and its function is uncertain. This CDR3 region has 17 residues. J was trimmed by 10 bases and V by 4 bases; bases with no gene match: 15. DNA for the CDR3: TGTGCCAGAAGCCCAGGATGGGGGACTAGCGGGACCCCGGCGCAGTATTTT. Translating it yields CARSPGWGTSGTPAQYF.

As regards this clone: A far bigger clonotype differs at one base, so this is likely a read error. Different DNA sequences within this sample yield the same CDR3. The V and J genes are TRBV6-1 and TRBJ1-2; D perhaps matches TRBD1 (6 bases). This CDR3 has 15 amino acids. Germline assignment: CDR1 MNHNS and CDR2 SASEGT. The CDR3 loop is CASSGGGQSFYGYTF. The CDR3 DNA is TGTGCTAGCAGTGGAGGAGGACAGTCTTTCTATGGCTACACCTTC.

J is TRBJ1-1 and V is TRBV2, with 9 bases aligning to TRBD1. Unmatched junction bases numbered 5, after V lost 6 bases and J lost 0 bases. Looked up from germline, CDR1 is SNHLY and CDR2 is FYNNEI. This CDR3 comprises 15 residues. CDR3 in amino acids: CASRRDRVMNTEAFF. The CDR3 DNA reads TGTGCCAGCAGGCGGGACAGGGTAATGAACACTGAAGCTTTCTTT. Based on the CDR3 plus reference TRBV2 and TRBJ1-1, the full variable domain is EPEVTQTPSHQVTQMGQEVILRCVPISNHLYFYWYRQILGQKVEFLVSFYNNEISEKSEIFDDQFSVERPDGSNFTLKIRSTKLEDSAMYFCASRRDRVMNTEAFFGQGTRLTVV.

The chain couples TRBV11-2 to TRBJ2-1, with D perhaps TRBD2 (5 bases). CDR1 is SGHAT and CDR2 is FQNNGV in the germline V gene. Trimming removed 5 bases at V and 4 bases at J, with 15 bases between. This CDR3 is built from 15 residues. This CDR3 reads CASSSVEGKYNEQFF. The DNA for the CDR3 is TGTGCCAGCAGCAGCGTTGAGGGAAAGTACAATGAGCAGTTCTTC.

This clone appeared a few times. CDR3 sequence reads: CAWSGGQLSSGNTIYF. The CDR3 DNA reads TGTGCCTGGAGTGGTGGACAGTTAAGCTCTGGAAACACCATATATTTT. This chain links TRBV30 with TRBJ1-3, with a tentative D call TRBD1 (6 bases). CDR1 GTSNPN and CDR2 SVGIG come from the germline V gene (reference sequence). The V end was cut by 1 base, the J end by 0 bases, with 13 bases between. The CDR3 consists of 16 residues.